These 3 T cell receptor beta chains were sequenced from one sample in a study of T cells after somatic rescue of genetic block. Profiling relied on immunoSEQ multiplex PCR, and the TCRdb table lists in-frame clones only, not all of them. Of roughly 110,000 clones listed, under 95% are singletons. The specimen was peripheral blood mononuclear cells (PBMCs). Every receptor here comes from a woman aged 18-29 years.

This clone was counted a single time. The genes are TRBV27 and TRBJ1-1, with a possible D match to TRBD1 (5 bases). Trimming left V 6 bases short and J 0 bases short, with 8 bases between. The CDR3 is 13 amino acids. Germline V CDR1 and CDR2: MNHEY, SMNVEV (reference sequence). Written as DNA, the CDR3 is TGTGCCAGCAGCTCGACAGTGAACACTGAAGCTTTCTTT. Its translation is CASSSTVNTEAFF.

The V gene is TRBV7-2, the J gene TRBJ2-1, with 7 bases matching TRBD2. There are 17 residues in the CDR3. Trimming took 5 bases from V and 0 from J; bases not matched to a gene: 10. Germline CDR1 reads SGHTA; CDR2 reads FQGNSA. CDR3 nucleotides: TGTGCCAGCAGCCATCCGGGACTATCGAGCTCCTACAATGAGCAGTTCTTC. Encoded protein: CASSHPGLSSSYNEQFF.

Regarding this clone: A read error may produce the germline difference seen at one junction end. The chain carries TRBV2 and TRBJ2-5, with unresolved D. CDR3 length equals 13 residues. CDR1 and CDR2 (germline): SNHLY, FYNNEI. The CDR3 loop reads CASSEARQGTQYF. The DNA for the CDR3 is TGTGCCAGCAGTGAAGCTAGACAAGGGACCCAGTACTTC.